The 29 T cell receptor beta chains below all came from one sample that was sequenced in a study of blood T cell repertoires in COVID-19. Here immunoSEQ multiplex PCR was the method, and the copy in TCRdb shows in-frame clones only, minus some. This sample has about 250,000 clones; 86% occur once, and the top ten carry 5% to 7%. The sequenced material came from peripheral blood. The receptor source for this set is a woman of 80 years or more with COVID-19, enrolled during active disease.

The V and J genes are TRBV5-4 and TRBJ2-3, with 9 bases matching TRBD2. Germline V CDR1 and CDR2: SGHNT, YYREEE (reference sequence). J gave up 7 bases and V 0 bases, and 3 bases lay outside the gene matches. CDR3 length: 14 amino acids. CDR3 in DNA: TGTGCCAGCAGCTTGGGCGGGGGGGCGAATACGCAGTATTTT. Its protein product is CASSLGGGANTQYF.

The J gene is TRBJ2-3, the V gene TRBV10-3; 8 nucleotides agree with TRBD2. The trim removed 11 bases at V and 6 bases at J, leaving 19 bases unmatched. CDR3 length: 16 amino acids. CDR1 is ENHRY and CDR2 is SYGVKD in the germline V gene. CDR3 sequence (DNA): TGTGCCTCCAGGGAAGGCGGGGGGTCCCTTAAGGATACGCAGTATTTT. It translates to CASREGGGSLKDTQYF.

The genes are TRBV28 and TRBJ1-2; D might be TRBD1 (5 bases). CDR3 size: 13 residues. Germline CDR1 is MDHEN and CDR2 is SYDVKM. V lost 2 bases, J lost 8 bases, and 12 bases lay in between. The CDR3 sequence is CASSLQGQRGYTF. For the CDR3, the DNA is TGTGCCAGCAGTTTACAGGGCCAACGGGGCTACACCTTC.

The rearrangement links TRBV10-3 to TRBJ1-5; D is unresolved. The germline V gene has CDR1 ENHRY and CDR2 SYGVKD. V lost 8 bases to trimming and J lost 7 bases, with 12 bases between them. The CDR3 runs to 12 residues. The CDR3 sequence is CAIGEGLQPQHF. CDR3 in DNA: TGTGCCATCGGGGAGGGCCTACAGCCCCAGCATTTT.

V usage is TRBV7-8 and J usage is TRBJ1-5, with TRBD1 matching over 11 bases. CDR1 and CDR2 (germline): SGHVS, FQNEAQ. After removal of 3 bases from V and 5 bases from J, the junction contained 3 bases not matched to a gene. CDR3 size: 15 residues. The CDR3 reads CASSFGTGGDQPQHF. The CDR3 region has the DNA TGTGCCAGCAGCTTTGGGACAGGGGGTGATCAGCCCCAGCATTTT.

This chain links TRBV9 with TRBJ2-5; 8 nucleotides align to TRBD2. The CDR3 length is 15 residues. V shed 0 bases and J 5 bases; nucleotides not matched to a gene: 6. CDR1 and CDR2 from the germline V gene are SGDLS and YYNGEE. The CDR3 nucleotides are TGTGCCAGCAGCGTAGCTCGGGGGGGCTATGAGACCCAGTACTTC. Translated: CASSVARGGYETQYF.

This clone was seen a handful of times. The chain recombines TRBV9 with TRBJ2-7; D remains unclear. The CDR3 runs 13 residues. Germline CDR1 and CDR2: SGDLS and YYNGEE. V was clipped by 0 bases and J by 3 bases, with 7 bases between them. The CDR3 is CASSVGPGYEQYV. DNA for the CDR3: TGTGCCAGCAGCGTAGGGCCAGGCTACGAGCAGTACGTC.

This chain links TRBV5-1 with TRBJ1-2, with 9 nucleotides matching TRBD1. Germline V gives CDR1 SGHRS, CDR2 YFSETQ. The CDR3 spans 14 residues. J gave up 5 bases and V 0 bases, and 2 bases lay outside the gene matches. CDR3 DNA sequence: TGCGCCAGCAGCTTGGGGGACAGGGCTTATGGCTACACCTTC. Amino acid sequence: CASSLGDRAYGYTF.

The gene calls are TRBV19 and TRBJ1-6; D gene ambiguous. The CDR3 sequence is 14 residues long. Looked up from germline, CDR1 is LNHDA and CDR2 is SQIVND (reference sequence). Trimming removed 5 bases from V and 10 bases from J, with 15 bases in between. The CDR3 nucleotides read TGTGCCAGTAGTTCAACTCCGAGGGAATCACCCCTCCACTTT. Protein product: CASSSTPRESPLHF.

This clone was recorded a few times. V gene TRBV10-3 combines with J gene TRBJ1-5; D is undetermined. V lost 10 bases, J lost 0 bases, and 13 bases lay in between. The germline CDR1 and CDR2 sequences are ENHRY and SYGVKD. The CDR3 runs to 14 residues. The CDR3 DNA reads as TGTGCCACATCTTTCCTAAATAGCAATCAGCCCCAGCATTTT. It specifies CATSFLNSNQPQHF.

The J gene is TRBJ1-3, the V gene TRBV3-1 (or the pseudogene TRBV3-2); weak D call: TRBD1 (6 bases). V lost 4 bases and J lost 4, with 8 bases in between. The CDR3 covers 13 residues. Germline V gene sequence: CDR1 LGHDT, CDR2 YNNKEL (reference sequence). CDR3 region: CASSRGQGNTIYF. CDR3 in DNA: TGTGCCAGCAGCCGAGGACAGGGAAACACCATATATTTT.

The CDR3 DNA reads as TGCGCCAGCAGCTTGGGGCCACAGCTGAACACTGAAGCTTTCTTT. Translated: CASSLGPQLNTEAFF. The V and J genes are TRBV5-1 and TRBJ1-1; no reliable D call. The ends were cut back, 0 bases at V and 0 bases at J, with 9 bases in the middle. The CDR3 covers 15 residues. Looked up from germline, CDR1 is SGHRS and CDR2 is YFSETQ.

CDR3 DNA: TGTGCCACCAGGCTTCAGGGAAACACTGAAGCTTTCTTT. It encodes CATRLQGNTEAFF. The rearrangement uses TRBV24-1 and TRBJ1-1; D may be TRBD1 (5 bases). The CDR3 is made up of 13 amino acids. V dropped 7 bases and J dropped 2 bases, with 10 bases sitting between them. Germline-derived CDR1 and CDR2 are KGHDR and SFDVKD.

As for this clone: In the same sample, other DNA sequences code for this CDR3. This chain links TRBV5-1 with TRBJ2-1; TRBD1 matches 7 bases. V trimming: 0 bases; J trimming: 1 base; junction bases outside the gene matches: 1. There are 15 residues in the CDR3. Germline V lookup: CDR1 SGHRS, CDR2 YFSETQ. Written as DNA, the CDR3 is TGCGCCAGCAGCTTGGGACAGGGTTCCTACAATGAGCAGTTCTTC. Amino acid sequence: CASSLGQGSYNEQFF.

J is TRBJ1-5 and V is TRBV30; a weak D match, TRBD1 (6 bases). The V end lost 0 bases, the J end lost 7 bases, and 16 bases lay between the germline ends. Germline V gene data show CDR1 as GTSNPN and CDR2 as SVGIG (reference sequence). This CDR3 comprises 15 residues. The CDR3 bases are TGTGCCTGGAGTGTTGGGGGGGTGGGGGCACAGCCCCAGCATTTT. It codes for CAWSVGGVGAQPQHF.

The CDR3 DNA sequence: TGTGCCAGCTCACCACAACAGACAAATAATTCACCCCTCCACTTT. Protein: CASSPQQTNNSPLHF. The chain is built from TRBV18 and TRBJ1-6; D remains ambiguous. This CDR3 comprises 15 residues. V lost 1 base and J 5 bases, leaving 9 bases between the germline ends. CDR1 and CDR2 (germline): KGHSH, LQKENI.

This chain links TRBV6-5 with TRBJ1-5, with no clear D. This CDR3 has 15 amino acids. Germline loops: CDR1 MNHEY, CDR2 SVGAGI. With 3 bases removed from V and 0 bases from J, the gap between germline ends came to 9 bases. Here the CDR3 reads CASSYKRDSNQPQHF. The CDR3 DNA reads TGTGCCAGCAGTTATAAGAGAGATAGCAATCAGCCCCAGCATTTT.

This chain links TRBV20-1 with TRBJ1-2, with 8 nucleotides matching TRBD1. Germline V gene lookup returns CDR1 DFQATT and CDR2 SNEGSKA (reference sequence). The CDR3 is 11 amino acids. The CDR3 DNA reads as TGCAGCGGTGGACAGGGCGGCGGCTACACCTTC. It specifies CSGGQGGGYTF.

The chain is built from TRBV7-9 and TRBJ1-4; D call uncertain. V gave up 5 bases and J gave up 3 bases, with 13 bases separating them. Germline V gene lookup returns CDR1 SEHNR and CDR2 FQNEAQ (reference sequence). This CDR3 contains 15 residues. CDR3: CASSPGRPSNEKLFF. CDR3 sequence (DNA): TGTGCCAGCAGCCCCGGCAGGCCTTCTAATGAAAAACTGTTTTTT.

This chain uses TRBV2 with TRBJ1-4; unclear D gene. The V end lost 6 bases, the J end lost 1 base, and 6 bases lay between the germline ends. CDR3 length equals 13 residues. Per the germline V gene, CDR1 is SNHLY and CDR2 is FYNNEI. The CDR3 DNA sequence: TGTGCCAGCAGCGGGATAACTAATGAAAAACTGTTTTTT. Amino acids: CASSGITNEKLFF.

The rearrangement links TRBV10-1 to TRBJ1-1, with D hard to call. This CDR3 is 18 amino acids long. Per germline, CDR1 WNHNN and CDR2 SYGVQD (reference sequence). Between the trimmed V and J ends, which lost 0 bases and 4 bases, there was a span of 21 bases. CDR3 protein: CASSESGSQVLWVTEAFF. The CDR3, as DNA: TGCGCCAGCAGTGAGTCGGGTTCTCAGGTGCTCTGGGTCACTGAAGCTTTCTTT.

The chain uses TRBV7-2 and TRBJ2-3; D may be TRBD2 (7 bases). The CDR3 runs 14 residues. Trimming took off 5 bases at V and 13 bases at J, with 22 bases between the two ends. CDR1 and CDR2 (germline): SGHTA, FQGNSA. CDR3 region: CASSPIVLGGAEYF. The CDR3 region has the DNA TGTGCCAGCAGCCCGATAGTCCTGGGGGGGGCGGAGTATTTT.

The chain combines TRBV19 with TRBJ1-5; 7 nucleotides match TRBD1. Germline V gene lookup returns CDR1 LNHDA and CDR2 SQIVND (reference sequence). Unmatched junction bases numbered 3, after V lost 9 bases and J lost 4 bases. There are 12 residues in the CDR3. DNA of the CDR3: TGTGCCAGCCGGGACAGAAATCAGCCCCAGCATTTT. As protein: CASRDRNQPQHF.

This clone was observed a few times. V usage is TRBV27 and J usage is TRBJ1-3; 7 bases line up with TRBD1. V shed 5 bases and J 3 bases; nucleotides not matched to a gene: 4. The CDR3 consists of 14 residues. The germline V gene has CDR1 MNHEY and CDR2 SMNVEV (reference sequence). The CDR3 reads CASSRGLGGNTIYF. In nucleotides, the CDR3 is TGTGCCAGCAGTAGGGGGCTAGGTGGAAACACCATATATTTT.

This chain links TRBV11-2 with TRBJ1-4; 7 nucleotides agree with TRBD1. CDR1 SGHAT and CDR2 FQNNGV come from the germline V gene. J lost 3 bases, V lost 5 bases, and 12 bases had no gene match. There are 17 residues in the CDR3. The CDR3 DNA reads TGTGCCAGCAGCCAGAGGTACAGGGGAGGTTCTAATGAAAAACTGTTTTTT. Translation gives CASSQRYRGGSNEKLFF. Filled out from reference TRBV11-2 and TRBJ1-4, the complete variable domain reads EAGVAQSPRYKIIEKRQSVAFWCNPISGHATLYWYQQILGQGPKLLIQFQNNGVVDDSQLPKDRFSAERLKGVDSTLKIQPAKLEDSAVYLCASSQRYRGGSNEKLFFGSGTQLSVL.

This clone has just one count. The V and J genes are TRBV12-3 or TRBV12-4 and TRBJ1-2; D gene unclear. This CDR3 spans 13 amino acids. Trimming removed 3 bases at V and 3 bases at J, with 8 bases between. CDR3 bases: TGTGCCAGCAGTTTCGACACCCACTATGGCTACACCTTC. Translating it yields CASSFDTHYGYTF.

The J gene is TRBJ2-3, the V gene TRBV5-1; D is ambiguous. V gave up 3 bases and J gave up 0 bases, with 11 bases separating them. CDR1 and CDR2 from the germline V gene are SGHRS and YFSETQ. The CDR3 is 15 residues long. CDR3 loop: CASSSQRSSTDTQYF. CDR3 DNA: TGCGCCAGCAGCTCACAAAGATCTAGCACAGATACGCAGTATTTT. Complete variable domain (other parts from reference TRBV5-1 and TRBJ2-3): KAGVTQTPRYLIKTRGQQVTLSCSPISGHRSVSWYQQTPGQGLQFLFEYFSETQRNKGNFPGRFSGRQFSNSRSEMNVSTLELGDSALYLCASSSQRSSTDTQYFGPGTRLTVL.

The J gene is TRBJ1-6, the V gene TRBV2, with TRBD1 identical over 7 bases. The CDR3 totals 14 residues. The V and J ends lost 7 bases and 10 bases, in that order; junction bases with no gene match: 10. The germline V gene has CDR1 SNHLY and CDR2 FYNNEI. CDR3 sequence: CASTHPGGSSPLHF. Here the CDR3 DNA reads TGTGCCAGCACCCACCCAGGGGGAAGCTCACCCCTCCACTTT.

V gene TRBV6-5 combines with J gene TRBJ1-1, with 8 bases matching TRBD1. The V gene's germline CDR1 is MNHEY and CDR2 SVGAGI. There are 16 residues in the CDR3. The ends lost 4 bases at V and 4 bases at J; junction bases unmatched: 11. The DNA for the CDR3 is TGTGCCAGCAGTTCCTACGCAGGGGGCCCTAGCACTGAAGCTTTCTTT. Translation: CASSSYAGGPSTEAFF.